Following are 7 T cell receptor beta chains from one sample sequenced in a study of regulatory T cells in long-lasting Graves disease. Stated time point: newly diagnosed GD, antithyroid drugs for less than 3 months. RNA from PBMCs was the source of the TCR library. For TCR beta, libraries came from iRepertoire HTBI primers and Arm-PCR of CDR3 regions. TCRdb re-derived calls from the multiplex PCR reads in MiXCR, one entry per CDR3 protein. This table has hundreds of thousands of distinct CDR3 sequences, around a sixth appearing once. The source material was peripheral blood mononuclear cells (PBMCs), sampled at new diagnosis, from a patient treated with antithyroid drugs. These receptors were taken from a female donor with Graves disease.

The rearrangement uses TRBV2 and TRBJ2-1; 8 bases align to TRBD1. Germline CDR1 SNHLY, CDR2 FYNNEI. This CDR3 is 15 amino acids long. The J segment lost 8 bases and the V segment lost 6 bases, leaving 12 bases of the junction unmatched. CDR3 sequence reads: CASSLPGQVYDEQFF. CDR3 DNA: TGTGCCAGCAGCCTCCCGGGACAGGTGTACGATGAGCAGTTCTTC.

This chain joins TRBV2 and TRBJ1-3, with D perhaps matching TRBD1 (6 bases). The CDR3 length is 16 residues. Germline V gives CDR1 SNHLY, CDR2 FYNNEI. V lost 4 bases, J lost 1 base, and 14 bases lay in between. Written as DNA, the CDR3 is TGTGCCAGCAGTGGATACAGGGTCTATTCTGGAAACACCATATATTTT. It yields the protein CASSGYRVYSGNTIYF.

This clonotype was seen ten or more times. This chain connects TRBV10-3 to TRBJ2-1; 10 positions match TRBD2. Germline V gene lookup returns CDR1 ENHRY and CDR2 SYGVKD. V lost 2 bases, J lost 4 bases, and 5 bases stayed unmatched. This CDR3 has 16 residues. The CDR3 DNA reads as TGTGCCATCAGTGAGCGCGGACTAGCGGATTACAATGAGCAGTTCTTC. It encodes CAISERGLADYNEQFF.

In this sample, this clonotype turned up many times. The chain carries TRBV2 and TRBJ2-2, with D hard to call. Trimming took off 1 base at V and 7 bases at J, with 7 bases between the two ends. Looked up from germline, CDR1 is SNHLY and CDR2 is FYNNEI. The CDR3 runs 13 residues. CDR3 residues: CASSEGANGELFF. The CDR3, as DNA: TGTGCCAGCAGTGAAGGGGCGAACGGGGAGCTGTTTTTT.

This clonotype was detected only a few times. A much larger clonotype is one base distant, so this may be a read error. The V call is TRBV24-1, the J call TRBJ1-1; no clear D. The CDR3 covers 16 residues. The germline CDR1 and CDR2 sequences are KGHDR and SFDVKD. Deletions cut 5 bases from V and 4 bases from J, with 19 bases between. CDR3 in amino acids: CATSGRASTIPTEAFF. The CDR3 bases are TGTGCCACCAGTGGAAGGGCCTCGACTATCCCCACTGAAGCTTTCTTT.

In its sample, this clonotype was seen many times. The rearrangement joins TRBV27 to TRBJ2-7; D unclear. V lost 2 bases and J 2 bases, leaving 10 bases between the germline ends. In germline, CDR1 is MNHEY, CDR2 SMNVEV (reference sequence). This CDR3 has 14 residues. The CDR3 sequence is CASSLGGEAYEQYF. The CDR3 DNA is TGTGCCAGCAGTTTAGGTGGGGAAGCCTACGAGCAGTACTTC.

This clonotype was recorded at least ten times. V gene TRBV6-5 combines with J gene TRBJ1-1; D gene ambiguous. V lost 3 bases to trimming and J lost 3 bases, with 8 bases between them. Germline V gene data show CDR1 as MNHEY and CDR2 as SVGAGI. The length of the CDR3 is 13 residues. Here the CDR3 reads CASSYLTDTEAFF. The CDR3 DNA reads TGTGCCAGCAGTTATCTAACAGACACTGAAGCTTTCTTT.